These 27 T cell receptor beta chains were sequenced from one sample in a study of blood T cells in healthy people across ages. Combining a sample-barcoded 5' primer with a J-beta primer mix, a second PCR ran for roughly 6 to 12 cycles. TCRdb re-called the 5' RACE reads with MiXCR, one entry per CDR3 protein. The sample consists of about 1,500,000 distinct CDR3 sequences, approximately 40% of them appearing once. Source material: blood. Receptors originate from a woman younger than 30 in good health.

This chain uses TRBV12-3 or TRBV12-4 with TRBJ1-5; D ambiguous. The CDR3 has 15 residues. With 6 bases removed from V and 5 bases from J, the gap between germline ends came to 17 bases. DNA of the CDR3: TGTGCCAGCAGCGGCGCGGCGCCCTTTTATCAGCCCCAGCATTTT. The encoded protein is CASSGAAPFYQPQHF.

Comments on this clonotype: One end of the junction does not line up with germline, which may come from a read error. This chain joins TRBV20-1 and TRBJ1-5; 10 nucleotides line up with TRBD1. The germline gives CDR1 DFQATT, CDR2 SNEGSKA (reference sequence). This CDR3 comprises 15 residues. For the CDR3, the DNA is TGCAGTGCCCCTCCCGGGACAGGGGACGGACAGCCCCGGCATTTT. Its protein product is CSAPPGTGDGQPRHF.

This CDR3 reads CASMPALGGTEAFF. The CDR3 nucleotides are TGCGCCAGCATGCCGGCCTTGGGAGGGACTGAAGCTTTCTTT. The chain carries TRBV4-1 and TRBJ1-1; D remains ambiguous. The CDR3 extends over 14 amino acids. Germline CDR1 and CDR2: MGHRA and YSYEKL. Trimming removed 7 bases from V and 5 bases from J, with 17 bases in between.

CDR3 protein: CATKNSGKTGELFF. In DNA, the CDR3 is TGTGCCACCAAAAATAGCGGGAAGACCGGGGAGCTGTTTTTT. This chain connects TRBV24-1 to TRBJ2-2, with 8 nucleotides matching TRBD2. The CDR3 loop spans 14 amino acids. J gave up 5 bases and V 8 bases, and 6 bases lay outside the gene matches. The germline V gene encodes CDR1 KGHDR and CDR2 SFDVKD.

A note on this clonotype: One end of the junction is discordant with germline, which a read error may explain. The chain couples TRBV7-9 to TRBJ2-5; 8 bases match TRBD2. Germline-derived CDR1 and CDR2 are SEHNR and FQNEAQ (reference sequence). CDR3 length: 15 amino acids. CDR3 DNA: TGTGCCAGCAGCTTATCCCCGACTAGCGTGGAGACCCTGTACTTC. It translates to CASSLSPTSVETLYF. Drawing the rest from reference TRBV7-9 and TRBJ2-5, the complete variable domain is DTGVSQNPRHKITKRGQNVTFRCDPISEHNRLYWYRQTLGQGPEFLTYFQNEAQLEKSRLLSDRFSAERPKGSFSTLEIQRTEQGDSAMYLCASSLSPTSVETLYFGPGTRLLVL.

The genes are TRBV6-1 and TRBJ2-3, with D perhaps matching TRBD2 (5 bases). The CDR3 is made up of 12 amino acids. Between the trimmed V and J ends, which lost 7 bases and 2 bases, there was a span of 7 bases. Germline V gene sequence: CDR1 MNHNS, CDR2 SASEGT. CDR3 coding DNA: TGTGCCAGCACGACTATCACAGATACGCAGTATTTT. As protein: CASTTITDTQYF.

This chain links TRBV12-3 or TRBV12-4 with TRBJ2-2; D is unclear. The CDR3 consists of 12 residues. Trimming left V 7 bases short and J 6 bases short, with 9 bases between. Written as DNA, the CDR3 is TGTGCCAGCACCGACATCCCCGGGGAGCTGTTTTTT. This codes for CASTDIPGELFF.

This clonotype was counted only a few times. CDR3: CSARDDRTPGQHF. The CDR3, as DNA: TGCAGTGCTAGAGATGATCGGACCCCTGGCCAGCATTTT. The chain couples TRBV20-1 to TRBJ1-5; D unclear. Germline CDR1 DFQATT, CDR2 SNEGSKA (reference sequence). The CDR3 has 13 residues. Trimming took off 0 bases at V and 12 bases at J, with 15 bases between the two ends.

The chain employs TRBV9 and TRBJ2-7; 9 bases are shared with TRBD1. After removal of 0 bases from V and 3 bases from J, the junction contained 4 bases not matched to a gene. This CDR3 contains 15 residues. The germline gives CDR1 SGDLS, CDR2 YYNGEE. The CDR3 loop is CASSVEGTGFYEQYF. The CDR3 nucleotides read TGTGCCAGCAGCGTAGAGGGGACAGGGTTCTACGAGCAGTACTTC.

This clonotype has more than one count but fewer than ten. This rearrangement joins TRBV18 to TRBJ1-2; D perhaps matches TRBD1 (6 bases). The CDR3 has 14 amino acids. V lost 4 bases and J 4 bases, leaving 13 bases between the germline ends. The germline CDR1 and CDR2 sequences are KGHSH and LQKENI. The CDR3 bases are TGTGCCAGCTCACTCCACAGGGAAGGCTATGGCTACACCTTC. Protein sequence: CASSLHREGYGYTF.

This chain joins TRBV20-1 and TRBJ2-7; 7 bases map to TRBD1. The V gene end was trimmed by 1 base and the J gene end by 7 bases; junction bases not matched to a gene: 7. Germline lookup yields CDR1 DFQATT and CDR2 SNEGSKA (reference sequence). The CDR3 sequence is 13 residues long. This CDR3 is CSARVPGGNEQYF. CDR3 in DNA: TGCAGTGCTAGAGTTCCAGGGGGAAATGAGCAGTACTTC.

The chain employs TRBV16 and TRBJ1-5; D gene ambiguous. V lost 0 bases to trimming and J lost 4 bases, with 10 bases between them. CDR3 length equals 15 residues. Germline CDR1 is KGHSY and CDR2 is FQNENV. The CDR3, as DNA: TGTGCCAGCAGCCAATCCAAGGTGCAGAATCAGCCCCAGCATTTT. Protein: CASSQSKVQNQPQHF. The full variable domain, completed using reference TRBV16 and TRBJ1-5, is GEEVAQTPKHLVRGEGQKAKLYCAPIKGHSYVFWYQQVLKNEFKFLISFQNENVFDETGMPKERFSAKCLPNSPCSLEIQATKLEDSAVYFCASSQSKVQNQPQHFGDGTRLSIL.

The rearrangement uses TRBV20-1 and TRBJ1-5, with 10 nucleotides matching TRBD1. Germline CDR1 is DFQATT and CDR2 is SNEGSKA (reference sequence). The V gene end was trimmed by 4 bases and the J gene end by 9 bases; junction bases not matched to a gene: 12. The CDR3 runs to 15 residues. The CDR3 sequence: CSAINPGTGEGPQHF. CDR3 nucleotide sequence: TGCAGTGCTATCAACCCCGGGACAGGGGAAGGGCCCCAGCATTTT.

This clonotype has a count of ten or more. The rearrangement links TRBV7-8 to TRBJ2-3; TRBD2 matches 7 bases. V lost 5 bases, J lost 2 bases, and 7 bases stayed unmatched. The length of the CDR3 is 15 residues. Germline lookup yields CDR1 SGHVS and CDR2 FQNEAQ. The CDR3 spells CASSPSGATTDTQYF. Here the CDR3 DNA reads TGTGCCAGCAGCCCGAGCGGGGCCACCACAGATACGCAGTATTTT.

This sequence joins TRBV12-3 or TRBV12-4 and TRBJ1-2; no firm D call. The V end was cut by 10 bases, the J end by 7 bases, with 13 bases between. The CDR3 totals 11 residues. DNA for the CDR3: TGTGCCACCTACGTAGGCGGTGGCTACACCTTC. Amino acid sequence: CATYVGGGYTF.

The DNA for the CDR3 is TGTGCCAGCAGCTTAAGGGAACGGGGGACGAACAATGAGCAGTACTTC. Translating it yields CASSLRERGTNNEQYF. V and J are TRBV7-2 and TRBJ2-1; tentative D call: TRBD2 (6 bases). The J call could be wrong; TRBJ2-7 is a better fit for the DNA end. This CDR3 region has 16 residues. Germline CDR1 reads SGHTA; CDR2 reads FQGNSA.

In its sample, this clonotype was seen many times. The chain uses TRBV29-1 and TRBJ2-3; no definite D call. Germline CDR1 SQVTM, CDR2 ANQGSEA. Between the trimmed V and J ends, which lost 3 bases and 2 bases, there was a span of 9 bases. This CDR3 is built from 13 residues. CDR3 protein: CSVEGRYTDTQYF. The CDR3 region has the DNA TGCAGCGTTGAGGGCAGATACACAGATACGCAGTATTTT.

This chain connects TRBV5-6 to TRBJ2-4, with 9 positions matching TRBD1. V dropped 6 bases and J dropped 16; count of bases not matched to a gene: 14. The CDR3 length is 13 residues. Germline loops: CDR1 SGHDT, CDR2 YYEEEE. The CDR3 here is CASTGGRGQGLYF. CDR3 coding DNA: TGTGCCAGCACCGGGGGTAGGGGACAGGGCCTCTACTTC.

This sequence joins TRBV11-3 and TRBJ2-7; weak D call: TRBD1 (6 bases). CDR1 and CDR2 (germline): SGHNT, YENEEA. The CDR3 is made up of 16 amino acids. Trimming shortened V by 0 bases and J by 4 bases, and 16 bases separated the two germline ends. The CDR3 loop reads CASSLDSGRGRYEQYF. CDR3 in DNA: TGTGCCAGCAGCTTAGACTCGGGCAGGGGAAGATACGAGCAGTACTTC.

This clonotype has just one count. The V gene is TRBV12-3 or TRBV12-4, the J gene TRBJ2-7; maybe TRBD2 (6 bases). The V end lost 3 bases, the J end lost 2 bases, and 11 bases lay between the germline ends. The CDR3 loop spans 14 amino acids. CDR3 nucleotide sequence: TGTGCCAGCAGTTTCGCGGGACGGGCCTACGAGCAGTACTTC. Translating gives CASSFAGRAYEQYF.

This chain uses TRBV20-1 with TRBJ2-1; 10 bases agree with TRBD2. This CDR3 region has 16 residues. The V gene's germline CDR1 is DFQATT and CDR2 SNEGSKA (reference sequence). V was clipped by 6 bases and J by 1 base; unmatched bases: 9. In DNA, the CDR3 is TGCAGTGCCCCATCTAGCGGGAGAACGTCCTACAATGAGCAGTTCTTC. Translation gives CSAPSSGRTSYNEQFF.

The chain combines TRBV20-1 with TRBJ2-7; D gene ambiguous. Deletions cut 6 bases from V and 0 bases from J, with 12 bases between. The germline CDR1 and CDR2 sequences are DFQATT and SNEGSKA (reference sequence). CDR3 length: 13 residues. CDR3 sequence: CSATKGSSYEQYF. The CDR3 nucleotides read TGCAGTGCCACTAAGGGCAGCTCCTACGAGCAGTACTTC.

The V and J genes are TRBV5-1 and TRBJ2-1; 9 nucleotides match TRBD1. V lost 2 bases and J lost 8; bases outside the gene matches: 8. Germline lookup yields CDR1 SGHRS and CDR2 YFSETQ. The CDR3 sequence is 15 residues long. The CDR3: CASSFDRGKSDEQFF. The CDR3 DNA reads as TGCGCCAGCAGCTTCGACAGGGGGAAATCTGATGAGCAGTTCTTC.

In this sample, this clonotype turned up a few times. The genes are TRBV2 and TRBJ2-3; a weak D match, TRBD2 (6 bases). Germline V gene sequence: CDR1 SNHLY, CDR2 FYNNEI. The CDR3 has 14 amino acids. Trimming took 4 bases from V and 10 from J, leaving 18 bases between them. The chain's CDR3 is CASSGGTAAESQYF. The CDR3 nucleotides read TGTGCCAGCAGTGGAGGGACTGCCGCTGAGTCGCAGTATTTT.

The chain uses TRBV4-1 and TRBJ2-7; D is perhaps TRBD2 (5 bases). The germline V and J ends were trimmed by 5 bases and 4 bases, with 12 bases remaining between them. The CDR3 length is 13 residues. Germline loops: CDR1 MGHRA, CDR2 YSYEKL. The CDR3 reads CASSAPRGYEQYF. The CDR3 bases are TGCGCCAGCAGCGCCCCCCGGGGATACGAGCAGTACTTC.

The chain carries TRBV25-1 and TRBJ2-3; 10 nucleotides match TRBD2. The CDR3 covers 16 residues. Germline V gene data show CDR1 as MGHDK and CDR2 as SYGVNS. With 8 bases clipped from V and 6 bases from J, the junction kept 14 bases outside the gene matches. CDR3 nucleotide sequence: TGTGCCAGCGCACTCCCCCTAGCGGGAGTTGGCGATACGCAGTATTTT. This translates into CASALPLAGVGDTQYF.

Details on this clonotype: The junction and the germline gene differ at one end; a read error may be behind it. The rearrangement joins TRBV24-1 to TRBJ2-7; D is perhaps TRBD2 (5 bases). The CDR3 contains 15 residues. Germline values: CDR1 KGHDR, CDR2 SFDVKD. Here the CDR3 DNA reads TGTACCACCAGTGAATCGGGCCCCCGGGCGGGCGAGCAGTACTTC. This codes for CTTSESGPRAGEQYF.